The 11 T cell receptor beta chains presented below share a single source sample, sequenced in a study of PD-1 blockade in classical Hodgkin lymphoma (dated by TCRdb to 2020 to 2021). According to the study, the label for this sample's time point signals: cycle 4 day 1 (C4D1), after more than five weeks of nivolumab. Every trial patient had relapsed after autologous stem cell transplantation, and cohorts A, B and C differed in prior brentuximab vedotin exposure. Library creation used the immunoSEQ multiplex PCR assay. The immuneACCESS repertoire file appears here via TCRdb, limited to in-frame rearrangements. These files lack a portion of the clones; in checked studies, under half of the deficit traces to unresolved V genes, and the cause of the others is not known. The sample table holds around 53,000 clones, of which around 76% were seen once. Roughly 12% of the sample belongs to the ten largest clones.

The starting material was peripheral blood mononuclear cells (PBMCs), obtained before the fourth cycle of nivolumab. These receptors all stem from a human donor with classical Hodgkin lymphoma.

CDR3 region: CASSTRTPATGNTIYF. In DNA form, the CDR3 reads TGTGCCAGTAGTACCCGGACCCCAGCAACTGGAAACACCATATATTTT. This chain joins TRBV19 and TRBJ1-3, with D unresolved. V shed 4 bases and J shed 2 bases, with 15 bases lying between them. This CDR3 spans 16 amino acids. The germline gives CDR1 LNHDA, CDR2 SQIVND (reference sequence).

The rearrangement joins TRBV7-2 to TRBJ1-2, with unresolved D. V lost 7 bases, J lost 5 bases, and 17 bases lay in between. Germline V lookup: CDR1 SGHTA, CDR2 FQGNSA. The CDR3 loop spans 14 amino acids. This CDR3 reads CASKETGPQYGYTF. CDR3 DNA sequence: TGTGCCAGCAAGGAAACCGGGCCCCAATATGGCTACACCTTC.

This chain links TRBV29-1 with TRBJ2-1, with D unresolved. The V gene's germline CDR1 is SQVTM and CDR2 ANQGSEA. The V and J ends lost 2 bases and 8 bases respectively, with 13 bases between them. CDR3 length equals 13 residues. CDR3 loop: CSVESNLGDEQFF. The CDR3 DNA reads TGCAGCGTTGAATCAAACCTTGGAGATGAGCAGTTCTTC.

This clone appeared a few times. The J gene is TRBJ1-1, the V gene TRBV7-8; D uncertain. Germline values: CDR1 SGHVS, CDR2 FQNEAQ. The CDR3 sequence is 12 residues long. The V gene lost 4 bases and the J gene lost 7 bases, with 10 bases spanning the gap. CDR3 DNA sequence: TGTGCCAGCAGCTCTAACAGCTTTGAAGCTTTCTTT. Its protein is CASSSNSFEAFF.

CDR3 sequence reads: CAWRGTTYNEQFF. The CDR3 nucleotides are TGTGCCTGGAGGGGGACAACCTACAATGAGCAGTTCTTC. The genes are TRBV30 and TRBJ2-1; tentatively, D is TRBD1 (6 bases). The germline V gene encodes CDR1 GTSNPN and CDR2 SVGIG (reference sequence). The CDR3 length is 13 residues. V was shortened by 3 bases and J by 2 bases, with 8 bases between the two germline ends.

The V call is TRBV19, the J call TRBJ2-1; D is unresolved. Germline CDR1 reads LNHDA; CDR2 reads SQIVND (reference sequence). CDR3 length equals 14 residues. V shed 2 bases and J shed 3 bases, with 8 bases lying between them. CDR3 DNA sequence: TGTGCCAGTAGTATACTACGGTTCTACAATGAGCAGTTCTTC. Protein product: CASSILRFYNEQFF.

This clone was detected a few times. The chain recombines TRBV5-4 with TRBJ1-2; 12 positions match TRBD1. J was trimmed by 8 bases and V by 4 bases; bases with no gene match: 6. The CDR3 has 14 residues. Germline V gives CDR1 SGHNT, CDR2 YYREEE (reference sequence). CDR3 in DNA: TGTGCCAGCAGCACCCGGGACAGGGGGCGAGGCTACACCTTC. Translating it yields CASSTRDRGRGYTF.

The chain joins TRBV7-9 to TRBJ1-4, with D perhaps TRBD1 (5 bases). V lost 5 bases to trimming and J lost 6 bases, with 16 bases between them. The V gene's germline CDR1 is SEHNR and CDR2 FQNEAQ (reference sequence). The CDR3 totals 15 residues. This chain's CDR3 is CASSPTGARDEKLFF. The CDR3 DNA is TGTGCCAGCAGCCCGACCGGGGCCCGAGATGAAAAACTGTTTTTT.

V is TRBV6-5 and J is TRBJ2-7; D is unclear. The CDR3 totals 14 residues. Germline V gene data show CDR1 as MNHEY and CDR2 as SVGAGI. V was pared by 0 bases and J by 4 bases, with 10 bases between. This CDR3 is CASSYSRAHYEQYF. The CDR3 region has the DNA TGTGCCAGCAGTTACTCGAGAGCGCATTACGAGCAGTACTTC.

The V call is TRBV7-9, the J call TRBJ2-3; 11 bases map to TRBD2. The germline CDR1 and CDR2 sequences are SEHNR and FQNEAQ (reference sequence). The J segment lost 2 bases and the V segment lost 1 base, leaving 11 bases of the junction unmatched. The CDR3 is 19 residues long. In DNA, the CDR3 is TGTGCCAGCAGCTTAGTAACCTTAGGGACTAGCGGCCCCACAGATACGCAGTATTTT. This codes for CASSLVTLGTSGPTDTQYF.

The chain links TRBV19 to TRBJ2-3; 14 positions match TRBD2. The V gene's germline CDR1 is LNHDA and CDR2 SQIVND (reference sequence). The CDR3 covers 15 residues. V shed 4 bases, J shed 4 bases, and the junction held 1 base outside the gene matches. The CDR3 protein is CASSRLAGGADTQYF. CDR3 DNA: TGTGCCAGTAGTAGACTAGCGGGAGGGGCAGATACGCAGTATTTT.